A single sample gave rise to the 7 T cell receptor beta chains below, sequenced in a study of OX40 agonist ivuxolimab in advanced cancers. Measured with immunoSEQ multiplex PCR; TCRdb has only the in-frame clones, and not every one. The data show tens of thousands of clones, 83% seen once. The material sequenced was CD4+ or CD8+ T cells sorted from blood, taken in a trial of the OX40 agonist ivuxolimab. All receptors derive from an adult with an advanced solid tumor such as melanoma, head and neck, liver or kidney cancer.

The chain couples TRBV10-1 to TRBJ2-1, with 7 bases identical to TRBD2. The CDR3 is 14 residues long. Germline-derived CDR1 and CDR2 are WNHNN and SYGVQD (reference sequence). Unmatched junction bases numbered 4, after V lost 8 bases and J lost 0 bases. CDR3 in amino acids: CASSGGTSYNEQFF. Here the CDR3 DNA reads TGCGCCAGCTCCGGGGGGACCTCCTACAATGAGCAGTTCTTC.

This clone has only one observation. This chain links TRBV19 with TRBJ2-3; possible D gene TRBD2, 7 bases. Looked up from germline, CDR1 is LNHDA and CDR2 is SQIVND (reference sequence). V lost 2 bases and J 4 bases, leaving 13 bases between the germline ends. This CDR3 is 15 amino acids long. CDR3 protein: CASSIRRGGSDTQYF. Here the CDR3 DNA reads TGTGCCAGTAGTATAAGGAGGGGGGGCTCAGATACGCAGTATTTT.

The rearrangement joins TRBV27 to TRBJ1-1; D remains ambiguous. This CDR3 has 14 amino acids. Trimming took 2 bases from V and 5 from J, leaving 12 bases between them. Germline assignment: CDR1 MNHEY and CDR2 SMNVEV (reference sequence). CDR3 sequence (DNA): TGTGCCAGCAGTTTAAGACAAGGGCCTACTGAAGCTTTCTTT. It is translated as CASSLRQGPTEAFF.

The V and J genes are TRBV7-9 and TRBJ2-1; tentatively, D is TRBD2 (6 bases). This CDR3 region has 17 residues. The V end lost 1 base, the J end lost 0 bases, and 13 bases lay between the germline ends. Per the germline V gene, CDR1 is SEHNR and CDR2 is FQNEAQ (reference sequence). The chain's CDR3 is CASSLGGVANSYNEQFF. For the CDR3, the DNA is TGTGCCAGCAGCTTAGGGGGGGTAGCCAACTCCTACAATGAGCAGTTCTTC.

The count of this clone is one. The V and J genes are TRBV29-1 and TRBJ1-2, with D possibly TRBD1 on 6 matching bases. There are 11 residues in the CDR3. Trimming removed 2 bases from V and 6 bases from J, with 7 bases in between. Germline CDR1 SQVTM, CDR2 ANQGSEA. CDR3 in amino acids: CSVEKGDGYTF. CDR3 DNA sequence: TGCAGCGTTGAAAAGGGGGATGGCTACACCTTC.

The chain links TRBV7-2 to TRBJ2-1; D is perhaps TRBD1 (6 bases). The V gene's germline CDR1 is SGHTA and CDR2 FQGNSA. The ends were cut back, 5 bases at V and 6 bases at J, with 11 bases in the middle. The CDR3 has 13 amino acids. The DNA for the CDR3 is TGTGCCAGCAGCCCGATAGGGGGCAATGAGCAGTTCTTC. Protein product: CASSPIGGNEQFF.

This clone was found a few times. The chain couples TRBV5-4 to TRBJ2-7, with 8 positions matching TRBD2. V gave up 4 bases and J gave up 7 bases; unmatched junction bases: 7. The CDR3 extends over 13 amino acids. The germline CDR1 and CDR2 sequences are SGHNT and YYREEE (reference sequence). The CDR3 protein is CASSPGLAGEQYF. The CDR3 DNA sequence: TGTGCCAGCAGCCCTGGACTAGCCGGGGAGCAGTACTTC.